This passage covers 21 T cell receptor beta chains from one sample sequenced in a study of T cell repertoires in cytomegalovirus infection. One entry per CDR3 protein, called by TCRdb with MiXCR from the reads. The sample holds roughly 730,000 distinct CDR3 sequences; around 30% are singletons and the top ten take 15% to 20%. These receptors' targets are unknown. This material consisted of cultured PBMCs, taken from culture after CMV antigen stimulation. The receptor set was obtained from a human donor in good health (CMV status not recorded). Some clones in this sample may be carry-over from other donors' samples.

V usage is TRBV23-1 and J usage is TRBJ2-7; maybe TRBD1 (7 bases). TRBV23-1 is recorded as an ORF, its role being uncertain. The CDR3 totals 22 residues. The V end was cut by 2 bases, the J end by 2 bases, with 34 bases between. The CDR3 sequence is CASSQKDAWVGRGELFTYEQYF. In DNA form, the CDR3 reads TGCGCCAGCAGTCAAAAGGACGCCTGGGTGGGCAGGGGGGAACTTTTCACCTACGAGCAGTACTTC.

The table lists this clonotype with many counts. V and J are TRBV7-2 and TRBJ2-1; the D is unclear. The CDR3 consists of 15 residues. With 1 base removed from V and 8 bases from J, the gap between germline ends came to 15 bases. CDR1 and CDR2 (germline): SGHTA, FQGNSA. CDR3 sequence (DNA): TGTGCCAGCAGCTTAGTAGTCCCGGTCTTGGATGAGCAGTTCTTC. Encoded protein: CASSLVVPVLDEQFF. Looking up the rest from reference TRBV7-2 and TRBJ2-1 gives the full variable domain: GAGVSQSPSNKVTEKGKDVELRCDPISGHTALYWYRQSLGQGLEFLIYFQGNSAPDKSGLPSDRFSAERTGGSVSTLTIQRTQQEDSAVYLCASSLVVPVLDEQFFGPGTRLTVL.

CDR3 in DNA: TGTGCCAGTTGGGAGACGGGACAGGGGTTAGCTGAGCAGTTCTTC. Protein product: CASWETGQGLAEQFF. The chain is built from TRBV6-2 or TRBV6-3 and TRBJ2-1; 10 positions agree with TRBD1. J gave up 9 bases and V 9 bases, and 14 bases lay outside the gene matches. The CDR3 is made up of 15 amino acids. Germline V gene data show CDR1 as MNHEY and CDR2 as SVGEGT.

The CDR3 loop is CASSPRFGAGDSYNSPLHF. CDR3 in DNA: TGTGCCAGCAGCCCCCGCTTTGGGGCCGGGGACTCCTATAATTCACCCCTCCACTTT. The chain couples TRBV7-8 to TRBJ1-6; a weak D match, TRBD1 (5 bases). The germline CDR1 and CDR2 sequences are SGHVS and FQNEAQ. The CDR3 is 19 amino acids. V lost 5 bases and J lost 0, with 20 bases in between. Filled out from reference TRBV7-8 and TRBJ1-6, the complete variable domain reads GAGVSQSPRYKVAKRGQDVALRCDPISGHVSLFWYQQALGQGPEFLTYFQNEAQLDKSGLPSDRFFAERPEGSVSTLKIQRTQQEDSAVYLCASSPRFGAGDSYNSPLHFGNGTRLTVT.

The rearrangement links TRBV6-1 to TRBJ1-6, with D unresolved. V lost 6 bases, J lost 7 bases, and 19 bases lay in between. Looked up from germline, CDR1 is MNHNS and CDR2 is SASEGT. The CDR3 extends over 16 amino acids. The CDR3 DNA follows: TGTGCCAGCAGCCCTACCCCCCGAGCTGGGAATTCACCCCTCCACTTT. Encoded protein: CASSPTPRAGNSPLHF.

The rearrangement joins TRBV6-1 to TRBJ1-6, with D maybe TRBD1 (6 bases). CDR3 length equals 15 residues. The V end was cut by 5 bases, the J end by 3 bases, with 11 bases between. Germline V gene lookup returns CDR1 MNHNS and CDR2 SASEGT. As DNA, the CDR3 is TGTGCCAGCAGTCCCAGGGGAAACTATAATTCACCCCTCCACTTT. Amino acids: CASSPRGNYNSPLHF.

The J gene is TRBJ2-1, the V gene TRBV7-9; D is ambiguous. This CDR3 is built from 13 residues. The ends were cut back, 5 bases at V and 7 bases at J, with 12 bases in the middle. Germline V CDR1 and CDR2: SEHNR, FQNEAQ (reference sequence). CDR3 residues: CASSPVRFNEQFF. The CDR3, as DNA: TGTGCCAGCAGCCCAGTTCGGTTTAATGAGCAGTTCTTC.

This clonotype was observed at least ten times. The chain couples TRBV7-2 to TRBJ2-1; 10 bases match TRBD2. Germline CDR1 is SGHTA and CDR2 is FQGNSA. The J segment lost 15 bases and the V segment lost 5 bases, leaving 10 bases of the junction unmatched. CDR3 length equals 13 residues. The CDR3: CASSQTSGRDRFF. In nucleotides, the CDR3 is TGTGCCAGCAGCCAAACAAGCGGGAGGGATAGGTTCTTC. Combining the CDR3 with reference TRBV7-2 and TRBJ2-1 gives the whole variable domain GAGVSQSPSNKVTEKGKDVELRCDPISGHTALYWYRQSLGQGLEFLIYFQGNSAPDKSGLPSDRFSAERTGGSVSTLTIQRTQQEDSAVYLCASSQTSGRDRFFGPGTRLTVL.

This CDR3 reads CASRETGTNYEQYF. The CDR3 DNA follows: TGTGCCAGTAGGGAAACCGGGACCAACTACGAGCAGTACTTC. V usage is TRBV19 and J usage is TRBJ2-7; D is tentatively TRBD1 or TRBD2 (5 bases each). The V and J ends lost 6 bases and 3 bases respectively, with 15 bases between them. The CDR3 sequence is 14 residues long. Germline V gene lookup returns CDR1 LNHDA and CDR2 SQIVND (reference sequence).

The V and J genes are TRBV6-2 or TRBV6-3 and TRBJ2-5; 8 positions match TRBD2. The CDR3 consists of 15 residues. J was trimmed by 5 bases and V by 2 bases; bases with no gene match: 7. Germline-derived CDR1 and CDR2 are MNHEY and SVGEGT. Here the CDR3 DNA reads TGTGCCAGCAGTTACAATTCACTAGCGGTGGAGACCCAGTACTTC. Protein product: CASSYNSLAVETQYF.

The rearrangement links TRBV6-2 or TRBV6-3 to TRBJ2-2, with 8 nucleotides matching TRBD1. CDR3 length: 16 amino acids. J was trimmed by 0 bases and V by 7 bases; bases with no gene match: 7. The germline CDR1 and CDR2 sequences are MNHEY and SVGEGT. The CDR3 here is CASKPPGGPNTGELFF. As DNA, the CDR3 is TGTGCCAGCAAGCCCCCAGGGGGCCCGAACACCGGGGAGCTGTTTTTT.

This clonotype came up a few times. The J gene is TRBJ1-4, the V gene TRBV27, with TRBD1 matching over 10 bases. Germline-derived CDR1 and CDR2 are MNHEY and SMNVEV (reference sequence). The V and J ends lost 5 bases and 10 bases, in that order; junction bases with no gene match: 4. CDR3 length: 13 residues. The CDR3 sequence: CASSPTGGGKLFF. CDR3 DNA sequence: TGTGCCAGCAGTCCGACAGGGGGCGGAAAACTGTTTTTT.

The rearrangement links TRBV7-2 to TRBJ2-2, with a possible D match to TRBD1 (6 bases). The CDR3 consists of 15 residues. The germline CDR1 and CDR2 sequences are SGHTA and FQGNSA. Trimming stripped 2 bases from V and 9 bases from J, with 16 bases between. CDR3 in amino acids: CASSLSQGSTRELFF. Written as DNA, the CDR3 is TGTGCCAGCAGCTTAAGTCAGGGGAGTACCCGGGAGCTGTTTTTT.

This chain's CDR3 is CASTQSGYLFSETQYF. The DNA of the CDR3 is TGTGCCAGCACCCAAAGTGGGTACCTCTTCTCCGAGACCCAGTACTTC. The chain joins TRBV7-2 to TRBJ2-5; D gene ambiguous. The CDR3 loop spans 16 amino acids. V lost 7 bases and J lost 5, with 23 bases in between. Germline assignment: CDR1 SGHTA and CDR2 FQGNSA.

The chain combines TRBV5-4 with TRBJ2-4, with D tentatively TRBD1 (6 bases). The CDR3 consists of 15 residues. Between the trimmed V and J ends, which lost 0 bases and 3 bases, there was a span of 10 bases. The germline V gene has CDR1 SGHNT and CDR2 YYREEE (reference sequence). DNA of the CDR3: TGTGCCAGCAGCTTGGCGGCAGGGGTCAAAAACATTCAGTACTTC. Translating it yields CASSLAAGVKNIQYF.

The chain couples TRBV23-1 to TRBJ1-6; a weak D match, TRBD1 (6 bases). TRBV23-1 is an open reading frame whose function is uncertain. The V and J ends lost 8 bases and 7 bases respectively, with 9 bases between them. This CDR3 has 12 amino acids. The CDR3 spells CASVTGNSPLHF. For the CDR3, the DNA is TGCGCCAGCGTAACAGGGAATTCACCCCTCCACTTT.

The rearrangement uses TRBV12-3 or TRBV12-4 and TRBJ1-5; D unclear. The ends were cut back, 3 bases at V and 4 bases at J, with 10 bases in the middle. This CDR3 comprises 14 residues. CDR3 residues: CASSFDNWNQPQHF. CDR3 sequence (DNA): TGTGCCAGCAGTTTCGACAACTGGAATCAGCCCCAGCATTTT.

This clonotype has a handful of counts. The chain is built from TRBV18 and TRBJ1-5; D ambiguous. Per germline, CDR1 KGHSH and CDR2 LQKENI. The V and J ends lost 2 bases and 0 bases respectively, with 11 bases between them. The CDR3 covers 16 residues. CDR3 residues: CASSPSVVHSNQPQHF. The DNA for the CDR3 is TGTGCCAGCTCACCAAGCGTGGTGCATAGCAATCAGCCCCAGCATTTT.

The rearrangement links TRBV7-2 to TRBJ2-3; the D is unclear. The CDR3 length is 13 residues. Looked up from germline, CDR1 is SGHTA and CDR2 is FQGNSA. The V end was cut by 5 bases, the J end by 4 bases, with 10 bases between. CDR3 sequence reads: CASSPAPPDTQYF. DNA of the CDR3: TGTGCCAGCAGCCCGGCTCCCCCAGATACGCAGTATTTT.

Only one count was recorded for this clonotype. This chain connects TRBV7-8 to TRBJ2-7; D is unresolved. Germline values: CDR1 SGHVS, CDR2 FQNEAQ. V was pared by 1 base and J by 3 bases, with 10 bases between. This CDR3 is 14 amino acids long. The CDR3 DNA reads TGTGCCAGCAGCTTAGGACTTGGATACTACGAGCAGTACTTC. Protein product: CASSLGLGYYEQYF.

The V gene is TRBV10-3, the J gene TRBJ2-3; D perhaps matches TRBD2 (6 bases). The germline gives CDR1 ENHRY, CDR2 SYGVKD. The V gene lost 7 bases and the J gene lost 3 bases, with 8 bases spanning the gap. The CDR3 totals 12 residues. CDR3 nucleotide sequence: TGTGCCATCACGGGGGAGACAGATACGCAGTATTTT. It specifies CAITGETDTQYF.